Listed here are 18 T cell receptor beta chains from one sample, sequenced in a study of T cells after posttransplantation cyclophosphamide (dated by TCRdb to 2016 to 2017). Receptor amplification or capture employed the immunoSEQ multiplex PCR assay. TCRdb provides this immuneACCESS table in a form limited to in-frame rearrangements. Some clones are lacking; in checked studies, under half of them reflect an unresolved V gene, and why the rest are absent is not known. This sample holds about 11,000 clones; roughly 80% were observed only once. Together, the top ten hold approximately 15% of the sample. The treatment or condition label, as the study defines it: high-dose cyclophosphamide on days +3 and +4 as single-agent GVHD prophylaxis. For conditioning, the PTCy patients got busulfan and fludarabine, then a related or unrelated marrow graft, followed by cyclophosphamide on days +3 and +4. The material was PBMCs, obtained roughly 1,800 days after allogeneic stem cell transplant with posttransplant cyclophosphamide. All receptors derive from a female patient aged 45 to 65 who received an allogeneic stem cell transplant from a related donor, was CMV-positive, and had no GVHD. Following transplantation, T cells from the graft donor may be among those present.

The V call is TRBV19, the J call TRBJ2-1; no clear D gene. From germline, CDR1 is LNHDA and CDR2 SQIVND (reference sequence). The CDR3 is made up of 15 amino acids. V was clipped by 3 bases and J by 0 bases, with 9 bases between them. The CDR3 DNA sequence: TGTGCCAGTAGTATCTTAAGGAGCTCCTACAATGAGCAGTTCTTC. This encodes CASSILRSSYNEQFF. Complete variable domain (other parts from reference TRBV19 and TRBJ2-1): DGGITQSPKYLFRKEGQNVTLSCEQNLNHDAMYWYRQDPGQGLRLIYYSQIVNDFQKGDIAEGYSVSREKKESFPLTVTSAQKNPTAFYLCASSILRSSYNEQFFGPGTRLTVL.

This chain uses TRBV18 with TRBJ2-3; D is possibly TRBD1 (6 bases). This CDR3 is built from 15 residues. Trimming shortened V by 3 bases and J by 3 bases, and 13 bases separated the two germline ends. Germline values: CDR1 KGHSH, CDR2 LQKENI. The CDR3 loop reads CASSPTDSKTDTQYF. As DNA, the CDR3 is TGTGCCAGCTCACCTACGGACAGCAAGACAGATACGCAGTATTTT. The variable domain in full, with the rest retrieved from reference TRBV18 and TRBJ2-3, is NAGVMQNPRHLVRRRGQEARLRCSPMKGHSHVYWYRQLPEEGLKFMVYLQKENIIDESGMPKERFSAEFPKEGPSILRIQQVVRGDSAAYFCASSPTDSKTDTQYFGPGTRLTVL.

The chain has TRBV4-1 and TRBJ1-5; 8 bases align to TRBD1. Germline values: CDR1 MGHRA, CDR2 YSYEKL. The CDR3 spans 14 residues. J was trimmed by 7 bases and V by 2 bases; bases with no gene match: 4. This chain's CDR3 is CASSQWTGYQPQHF. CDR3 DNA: TGCGCCAGCAGCCAATGGACAGGGTACCAGCCCCAGCATTTT.

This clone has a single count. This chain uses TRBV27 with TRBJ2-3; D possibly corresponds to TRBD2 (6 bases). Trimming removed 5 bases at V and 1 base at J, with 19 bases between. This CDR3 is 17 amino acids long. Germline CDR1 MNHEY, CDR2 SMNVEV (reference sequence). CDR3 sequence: CASSVRRDFQRTDTQYF. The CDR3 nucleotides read TGTGCCAGCAGTGTGCGACGGGACTTCCAACGCACAGATACGCAGTATTTT.

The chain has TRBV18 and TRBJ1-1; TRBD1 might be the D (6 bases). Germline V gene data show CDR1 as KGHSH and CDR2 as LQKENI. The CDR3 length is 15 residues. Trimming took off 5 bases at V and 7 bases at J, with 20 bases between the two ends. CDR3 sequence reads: CASSYLYRDKGEAFF. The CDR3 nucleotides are TGTGCCAGCTCATACCTCTACCGGGACAAAGGTGAAGCTTTCTTT.

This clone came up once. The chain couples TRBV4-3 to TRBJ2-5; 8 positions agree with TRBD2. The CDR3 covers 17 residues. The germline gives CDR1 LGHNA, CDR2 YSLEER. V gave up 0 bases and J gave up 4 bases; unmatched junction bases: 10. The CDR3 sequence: CASSQEVPGGLGETQYF. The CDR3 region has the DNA TGCGCCAGCAGCCAAGAAGTGCCTGGGGGACTAGGAGAGACCCAGTACTTC.

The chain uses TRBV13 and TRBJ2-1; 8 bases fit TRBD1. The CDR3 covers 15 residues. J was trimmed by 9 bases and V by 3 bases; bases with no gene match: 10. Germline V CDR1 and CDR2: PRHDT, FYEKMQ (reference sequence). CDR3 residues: CASSLGRGHGSEQFF. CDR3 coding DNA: TGTGCCAGCAGCTTGGGCAGGGGGCATGGTAGTGAGCAGTTCTTC.

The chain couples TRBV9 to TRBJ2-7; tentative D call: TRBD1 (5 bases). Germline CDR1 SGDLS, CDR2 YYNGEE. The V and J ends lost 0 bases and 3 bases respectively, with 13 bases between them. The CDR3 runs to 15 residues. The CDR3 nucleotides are TGTGCCAGCAGCGTAGGGGGCAGGCCGGACTACGAGCAGTACTTC. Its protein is CASSVGGRPDYEQYF. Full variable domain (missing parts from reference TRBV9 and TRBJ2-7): DSGVTQTPKHLITATGQRVTLRCSPRSGDLSVYWYQQSLDQGLQFLIQYYNGEERAKGNILERFSAQQFPDLHSELNLSSLELGDSALYFCASSVGGRPDYEQYFGPGTRLTVT.

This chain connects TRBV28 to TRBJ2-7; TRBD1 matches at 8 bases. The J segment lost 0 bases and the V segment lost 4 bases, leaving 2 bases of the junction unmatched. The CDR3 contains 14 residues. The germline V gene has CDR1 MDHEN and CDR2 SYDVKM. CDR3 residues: CASSWTGLSYEQYF. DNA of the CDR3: TGTGCCAGCAGTTGGACAGGGCTCTCCTACGAGCAGTACTTC.

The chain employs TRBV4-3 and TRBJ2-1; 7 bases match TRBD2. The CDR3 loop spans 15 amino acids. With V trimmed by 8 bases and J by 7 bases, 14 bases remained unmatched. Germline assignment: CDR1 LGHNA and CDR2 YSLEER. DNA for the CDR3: TGCGCCAGCGGGGTCTTCCACTCAGCGGGGAATGAGCAGTTCTTC. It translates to CASGVFHSAGNEQFF.

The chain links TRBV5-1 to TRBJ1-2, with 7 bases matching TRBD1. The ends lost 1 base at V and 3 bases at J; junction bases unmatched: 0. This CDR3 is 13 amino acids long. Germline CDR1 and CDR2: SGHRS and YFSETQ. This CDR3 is CASSLTGDYGYTF. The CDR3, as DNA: TGCGCCAGCAGCTTGACAGGGGACTATGGCTACACCTTC. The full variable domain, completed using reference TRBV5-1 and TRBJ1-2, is KAGVTQTPRYLIKTRGQQVTLSCSPISGHRSVSWYQQTPGQGLQFLFEYFSETQRNKGNFPGRFSGRQFSNSRSEMNVSTLELGDSALYLCASSLTGDYGYTFGSGTRLTVV.

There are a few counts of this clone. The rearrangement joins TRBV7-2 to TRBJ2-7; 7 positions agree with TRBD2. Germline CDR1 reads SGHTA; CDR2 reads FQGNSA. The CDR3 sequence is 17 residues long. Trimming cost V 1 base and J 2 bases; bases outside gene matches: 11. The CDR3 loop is CASSLGSGSLETYEQYF. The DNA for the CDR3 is TGTGCCAGCAGCTTAGGTAGCGGGTCTTTAGAAACCTACGAGCAGTACTTC.

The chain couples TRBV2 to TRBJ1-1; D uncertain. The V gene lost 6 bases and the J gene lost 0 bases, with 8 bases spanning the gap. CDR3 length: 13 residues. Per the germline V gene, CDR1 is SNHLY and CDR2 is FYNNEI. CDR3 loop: CASRVDMNTEAFF. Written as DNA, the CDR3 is TGTGCCAGCAGGGTCGACATGAACACTGAAGCTTTCTTT.

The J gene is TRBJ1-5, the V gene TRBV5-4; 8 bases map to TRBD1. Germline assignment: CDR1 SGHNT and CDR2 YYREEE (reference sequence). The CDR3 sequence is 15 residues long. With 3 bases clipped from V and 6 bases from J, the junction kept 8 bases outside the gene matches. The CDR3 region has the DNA TGTGCCAGCAGCTACGACAGGGGTGATTTTCAGCCCCAGCATTTT. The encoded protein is CASSYDRGDFQPQHF.

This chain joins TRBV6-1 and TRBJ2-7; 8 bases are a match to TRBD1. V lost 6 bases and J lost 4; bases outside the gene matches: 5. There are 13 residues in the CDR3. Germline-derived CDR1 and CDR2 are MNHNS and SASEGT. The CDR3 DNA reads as TGTGCCAGCAGAACGGGACAGGCTTACGAGCAGTACTTC. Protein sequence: CASRTGQAYEQYF.

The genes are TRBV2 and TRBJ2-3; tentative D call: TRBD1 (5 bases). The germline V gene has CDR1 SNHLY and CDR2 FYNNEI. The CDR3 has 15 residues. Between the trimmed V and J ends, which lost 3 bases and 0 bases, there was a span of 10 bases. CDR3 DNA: TGTGCCAGCAGTGATGGGGCTACCAGCACAGATACGCAGTATTTT. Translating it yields CASSDGATSTDTQYF.

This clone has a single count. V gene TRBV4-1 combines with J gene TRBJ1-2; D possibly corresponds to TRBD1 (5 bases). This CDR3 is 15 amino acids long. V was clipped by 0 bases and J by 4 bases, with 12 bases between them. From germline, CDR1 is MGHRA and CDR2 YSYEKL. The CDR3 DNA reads TGCGCCAGCAGCCAAGATAGGGGAATTCTCTATGGCTACACCTTC. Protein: CASSQDRGILYGYTF.

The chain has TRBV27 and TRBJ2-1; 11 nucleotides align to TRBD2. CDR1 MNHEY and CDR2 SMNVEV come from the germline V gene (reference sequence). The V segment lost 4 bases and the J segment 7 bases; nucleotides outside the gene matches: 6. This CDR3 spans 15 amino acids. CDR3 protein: CASSSLAGGLNEQFF. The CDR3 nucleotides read TGTGCCAGCAGTTCCCTAGCGGGAGGCTTGAATGAGCAGTTCTTC.